This section outlines one T cell receptor beta chain sequence together with its context. Antigen: not known. This specimen comes from a study of T cell responses to AZD1222 COVID-19 vaccine. The germline V gene encodes CDR1 SNHLY and CDR2 FYNNEI. Trimming removed 9 bases from V and 4 bases from J; junction bases left unmatched: 14. The CDR3 consists of 17 residues. The table came from immunoSEQ multiplex PCR; TCRdb's copy has only in-frame clones and leaves some out. Among about 110,000 clones listed, 88% were seen once. Overall study findings and caveats: With two AZD1222 doses given, Spike-specific TCR breadth and depth both rose. Repertoire collection took place solely once the T cell response had peaked. Among vaccine-associated CD4 TCRs, coverage spanned spike, with dominance at 160-218 and 743-854.

Source: peripheral blood, taken on day 0 of MenACWY control vaccination. The chain uses TRBV2 and TRBJ2-6, with 8 positions matching TRBD1. This receptor was taken from an adult in good health. The CDR3 DNA reads as TGTGCCAGGGACAGGACAGGGTCGAGGTTCGGGGCCAACGTCCTGACTTTC. This gives the protein CARDRTGSRFGANVLTF.